The clone carrying this T cell receptor (beta chain) appeared a single time. Its antigen is currently unknown. The data were obtained in a study of shared clonotypes between healthy human individuals. Study background: The study enrolled a couple of women and three men aged 18 to 49. Study conclusions and caveats: Memory subsets generally showed lower estimated richness than naive subsets. Naive CD4 clonotypes were shared across a handful of donors at around 5.4%.

The table came from immunoSEQ multiplex PCR; TCRdb's copy has only in-frame clones and leaves some out. The sample yields under 600,000 clones, less than 98% seen once. The CDR3 runs 13 residues. CDR1 is MDHEN and CDR2 is SYDVKM in the germline V gene. V was cut by 8 bases and J by 8 bases, with 13 bases left in between. The sequence was obtained from a young woman in good health. The sequenced sample consisted of naive CD4+ T cells sorted from blood. Subset here: CD45RA+ positively selected. The chain carries TRBV28 and TRBJ1-6; D is possibly TRBD1 (6 bases). This chain's CDR3 is CASQQGLHSPLHF. DNA for the CDR3: TGTGCCAGCCAACAGGGTTTGCATTCACCCCTCCACTTT.